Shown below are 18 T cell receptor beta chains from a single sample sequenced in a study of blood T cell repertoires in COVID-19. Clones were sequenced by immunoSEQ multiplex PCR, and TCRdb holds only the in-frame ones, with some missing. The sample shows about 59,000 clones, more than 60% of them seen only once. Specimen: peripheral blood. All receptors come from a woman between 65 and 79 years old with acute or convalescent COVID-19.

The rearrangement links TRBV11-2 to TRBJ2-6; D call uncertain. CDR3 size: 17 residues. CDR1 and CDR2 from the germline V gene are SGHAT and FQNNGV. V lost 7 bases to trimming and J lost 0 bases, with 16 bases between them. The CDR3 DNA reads TGTGCCAGCAACCCCAGATCCGCTAGCTCTGGGGCCAACGTCCTGACTTTC. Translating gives CASNPRSASSGANVLTF.

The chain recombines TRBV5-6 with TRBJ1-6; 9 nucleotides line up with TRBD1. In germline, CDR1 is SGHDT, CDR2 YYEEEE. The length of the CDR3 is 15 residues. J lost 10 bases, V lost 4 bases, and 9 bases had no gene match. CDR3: CASSIGTGQESPLHF. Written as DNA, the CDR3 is TGTGCCAGCAGCATTGGGACAGGGCAGGAATCACCCCTCCACTTT. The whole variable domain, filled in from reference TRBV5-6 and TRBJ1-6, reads DAGVTQSPTHLIKTRGQQVTLRCSPKSGHDTVSWYQQALGQGPQFIFQYYEEEERQRGNFPDRFSGHQFPNYSSELNVNALLLGDSALYLCASSIGTGQESPLHFGNGTRLTVT.

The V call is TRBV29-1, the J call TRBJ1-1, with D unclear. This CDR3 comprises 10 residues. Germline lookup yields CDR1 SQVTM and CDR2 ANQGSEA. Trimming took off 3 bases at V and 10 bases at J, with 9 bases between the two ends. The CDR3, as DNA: TGCAGCGTTGACGGGTACGGAGCTTTCTTT. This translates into CSVDGYGAFF.

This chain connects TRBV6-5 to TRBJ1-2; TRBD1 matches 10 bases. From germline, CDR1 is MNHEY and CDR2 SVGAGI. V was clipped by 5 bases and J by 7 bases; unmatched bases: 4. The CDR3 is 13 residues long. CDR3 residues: CASSLDRGAGYTF. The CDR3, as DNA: TGTGCCAGCAGTCTGGACAGGGGGGCTGGCTACACCTTC.

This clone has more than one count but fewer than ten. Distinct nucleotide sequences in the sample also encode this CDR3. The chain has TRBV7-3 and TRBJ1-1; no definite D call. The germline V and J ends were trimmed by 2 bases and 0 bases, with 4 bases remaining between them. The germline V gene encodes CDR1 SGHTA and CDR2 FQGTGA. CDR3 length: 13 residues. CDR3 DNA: TGTGCCAGCAGCTTATACATGAACACTGAAGCTTTCTTT. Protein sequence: CASSLYMNTEAFF.

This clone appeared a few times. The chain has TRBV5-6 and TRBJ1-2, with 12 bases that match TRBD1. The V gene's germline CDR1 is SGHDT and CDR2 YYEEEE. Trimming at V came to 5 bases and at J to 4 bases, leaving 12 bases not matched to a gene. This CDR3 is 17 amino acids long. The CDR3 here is CASSPGTGGVMTYGYTF. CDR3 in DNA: TGTGCCAGCAGTCCCGGGACAGGGGGCGTCATGACCTATGGCTACACCTTC.

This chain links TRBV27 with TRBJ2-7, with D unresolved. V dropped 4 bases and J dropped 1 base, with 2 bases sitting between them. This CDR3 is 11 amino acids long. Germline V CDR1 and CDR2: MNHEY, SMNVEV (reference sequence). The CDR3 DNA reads TGTGCCAGCAGTTCTTCCTACGAGCAGTACTTC. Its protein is CASSSSYEQYF.

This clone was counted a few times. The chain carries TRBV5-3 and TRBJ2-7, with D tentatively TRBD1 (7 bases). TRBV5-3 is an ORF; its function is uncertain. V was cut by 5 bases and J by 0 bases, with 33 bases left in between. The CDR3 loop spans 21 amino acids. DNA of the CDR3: TGTGCCAGAAGTTCACCTAGGACAGGAGGGTCAGGGGTGAGAAGCTCCTACGAGCAGTACGTC. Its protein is CARSSPRTGGSGVRSSYEQYV.

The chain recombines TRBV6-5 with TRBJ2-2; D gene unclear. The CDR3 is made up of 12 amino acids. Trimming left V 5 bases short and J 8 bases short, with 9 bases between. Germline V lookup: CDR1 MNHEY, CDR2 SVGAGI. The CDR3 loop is CASSPRPGELFF. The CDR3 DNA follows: TGTGCCAGCAGTCCCCGTCCTGGGGAGCTGTTTTTT.

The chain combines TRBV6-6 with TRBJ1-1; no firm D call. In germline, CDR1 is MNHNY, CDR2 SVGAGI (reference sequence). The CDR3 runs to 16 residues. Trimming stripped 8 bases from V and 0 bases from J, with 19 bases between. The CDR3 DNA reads TGTGCCAGCTCCTCCACTGGTGGCCTAGTGAACACTGAAGCTTTCTTT. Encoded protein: CASSSTGGLVNTEAFF.

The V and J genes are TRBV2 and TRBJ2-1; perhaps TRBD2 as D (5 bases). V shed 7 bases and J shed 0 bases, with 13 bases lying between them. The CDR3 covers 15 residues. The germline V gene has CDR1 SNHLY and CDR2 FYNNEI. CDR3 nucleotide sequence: TGTGCCAGCACCGGAGGCGGAAGCTCCTACAATGAGCAGTTCTTC. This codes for CASTGGGSSYNEQFF. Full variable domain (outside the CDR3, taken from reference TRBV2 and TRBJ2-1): EPEVTQTPSHQVTQMGQEVILRCVPISNHLYFYWYRQILGQKVEFLVSFYNNEISEKSEIFDDQFSVERPDGSNFTLKIRSTKLEDSAMYFCASTGGGSSYNEQFFGPGTRLTVL.

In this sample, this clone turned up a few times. CDR3 amino acids: CSVGGLVNGYTF. In DNA form, the CDR3 reads TGCAGCGTTGGGGGCTTGGTTAATGGCTACACCTTC. The V gene is TRBV29-1, the J gene TRBJ1-2, with a possible D match to TRBD1 (5 bases). The CDR3 totals 12 residues. Germline CDR1 SQVTM, CDR2 ANQGSEA. V was pared by 4 bases and J by 6 bases, with 12 bases between.

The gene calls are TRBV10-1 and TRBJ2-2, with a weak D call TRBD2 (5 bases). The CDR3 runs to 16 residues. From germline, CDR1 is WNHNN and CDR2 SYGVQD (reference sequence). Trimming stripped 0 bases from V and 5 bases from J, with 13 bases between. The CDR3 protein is CASSESRQSGTGELFF. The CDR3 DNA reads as TGCGCCAGCAGTGAGTCGAGACAAAGCGGAACCGGGGAGCTGTTTTTT.

The CDR3 sequence: CASRMAGEGTEAFF. CDR3 bases: TGTGCCAGCAGGATGGCCGGAGAAGGCACTGAAGCTTTCTTT. The chain carries TRBV6-5 and TRBJ1-1; the D is unclear. The CDR3 sequence is 14 residues long. V lost 6 bases, J lost 4 bases, and 15 bases lay in between. CDR1 MNHEY and CDR2 SVGAGI come from the germline V gene.

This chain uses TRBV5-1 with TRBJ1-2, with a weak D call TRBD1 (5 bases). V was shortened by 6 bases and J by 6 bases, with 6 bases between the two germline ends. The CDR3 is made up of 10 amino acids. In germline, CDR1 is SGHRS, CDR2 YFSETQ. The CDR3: CASKGNGYTF. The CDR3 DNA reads TGCGCCAGCAAGGGGAATGGCTACACCTTC.

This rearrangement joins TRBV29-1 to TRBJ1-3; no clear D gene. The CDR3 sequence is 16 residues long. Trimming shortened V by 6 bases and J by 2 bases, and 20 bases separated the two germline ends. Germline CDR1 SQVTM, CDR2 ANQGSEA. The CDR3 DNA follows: TGCAGCGTGCTCCCTGAGAGGGAAATGGCTGGAAACACCATATATTTT. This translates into CSVLPEREMAGNTIYF.

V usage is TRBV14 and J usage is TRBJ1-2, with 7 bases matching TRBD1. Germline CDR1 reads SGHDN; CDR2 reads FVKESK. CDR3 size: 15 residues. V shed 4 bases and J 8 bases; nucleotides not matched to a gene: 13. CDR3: CASSPGFEGARGYTF. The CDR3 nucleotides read TGTGCCAGCAGCCCCGGGTTTGAGGGGGCGAGAGGCTACACCTTC. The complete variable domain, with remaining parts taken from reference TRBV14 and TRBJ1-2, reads EAGVTQFPSHSVIEKGQTVTLRCDPISGHDNLYWYRRVMGKEIKFLLHFVKESKQDESGMPNNRFLAERTGGTYSTLKVQPAELEDSGVYFCASSPGFEGARGYTFGSGTRLTVV.

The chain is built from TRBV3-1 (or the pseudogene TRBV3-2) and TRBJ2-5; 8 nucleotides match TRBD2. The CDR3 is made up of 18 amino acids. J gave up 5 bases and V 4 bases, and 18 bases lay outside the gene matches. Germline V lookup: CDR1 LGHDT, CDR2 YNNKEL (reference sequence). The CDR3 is CASSPPVPLRGVGETQYF. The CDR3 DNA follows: TGTGCCAGCAGCCCCCCAGTCCCCCTGCGGGGGGTGGGGGAGACCCAGTACTTC.